The present T cell receptor (beta chain) was sequenced within a study of T cells in Graves' hyperthyroidism and ophthalmopathy. Hyperthyroidism had been newly diagnosed in patients aged 18 to 65, and its duration was under 2 months. Patients with uncontrolled infections, other autoimmune diseases, pregnancy or lactation were excluded. PBMCs were sourced from roughly 9.3 ml fresh peripheral blood. CDR1 is PRHDT, CDR2 FYEKMQ, per germline (reference sequence). There are 16 residues in the CDR3. V lost 3 bases, J lost 6 bases, and 18 bases lay in between. Researchers amplified the TCR beta CDR3 regions from RNA transcripts. During a first-round RT-PCR of the TCR CDR3, the HTBI primer set was used. TCRdb re-called the multiplex PCR reads through MiXCR, storing one row per CDR3 protein. The sample yields about 250,000 distinct CDR3 sequences, about 16% seen once.

The clonotype originates from a woman between 50 and 59 years old with Graves' hyperthyroidism that later progressed to Graves' ophthalmopathy. Sequencing was done on a sample of blood. This chain connects TRBV13 to TRBJ2-1; D ambiguous. In DNA form, the CDR3 reads TGTGCCAGCAGCTTTAGTTTCTCGGAGAGAGGCAATGAGCAGTTCTTC. This translates into CASSFSFSERGNEQFF.